What follows are 12 T cell receptor beta chains derived from one specimen sequenced in a study of T cell responses to AZD1222 COVID-19 vaccine. Generated by immunoSEQ multiplex PCR, the TCRdb table keeps only in-frame clones and is missing some. The repertoire holds tens of thousands of clones, with 70% to 85% as singletons. The sample consisted of peripheral blood, taken on day 0 of AZD1222 vaccination. These TCRs come from an adult in good health.

In its sample, this clone was seen a few times. The chain employs TRBV18 and TRBJ2-2; D tentatively fits TRBD1 or TRBD2 (5 bases each). Germline V gene lookup returns CDR1 KGHSH and CDR2 LQKENI. There are 16 residues in the CDR3. Between the trimmed V and J ends, which lost 0 bases and 2 bases, there was a span of 10 bases. The CDR3: CASSPPGRTNTGELFF. The CDR3 bases are TGTGCCAGCTCACCACCGGGACGGACAAACACCGGGGAGCTGTTTTTT. The variable domain in full, completed from reference TRBV18 and TRBJ2-2, reads NAGVMQNPRHLVRRRGQEARLRCSPMKGHSHVYWYRQLPEEGLKFMVYLQKENIIDESGMPKERFSAEFPKEGPSILRIQQVVRGDSAAYFCASSPPGRTNTGELFFGEGSRLTVL.

The rearrangement links TRBV10-3 to TRBJ2-2; tentatively, D is TRBD1 or TRBD2 (5 bases each). V lost 5 bases to trimming and J lost 0 bases, with 13 bases between them. The CDR3 sequence is 16 residues long. The germline V gene encodes CDR1 ENHRY and CDR2 SYGVKD. The CDR3 loop is CAISPRDPANTGELFF. The DNA of the CDR3 is TGTGCCATCAGTCCTCGGGACCCCGCGAACACCGGGGAGCTGTTTTTT.

V is TRBV24-1 and J is TRBJ1-3; a possible D gene is TRBD1 (5 bases). The CDR3 is made up of 14 amino acids. Germline V gene data show CDR1 as KGHDR and CDR2 as SFDVKD. The V end lost 11 bases, the J end lost 0 bases, and 13 bases lay between the germline ends. This CDR3 is CAMGLANSGNTIYF. For the CDR3, the DNA is TGTGCCATGGGACTGGCCAACTCTGGAAACACCATATATTTT.

V is TRBV24-1 and J is TRBJ1-4, with D tentatively TRBD1 (6 bases). The CDR3 length is 18 residues. Looked up from germline, CDR1 is KGHDR and CDR2 is SFDVKD. Trimming took 2 bases from V and 7 from J, leaving 22 bases between them. The CDR3 DNA is TGTGCCACCAGTGATTGCCTGACAGGCCGAGTCATGATTGAAAAACTGTTTTTT. Translated: CATSDCLTGRVMIEKLFF.

CDR3 region: CASSPPHGRGPYNEQFF. CDR3 DNA sequence: TGTGCCAGCAGCCCCCCCCACGGGCGAGGACCTTACAATGAGCAGTTCTTC. This chain connects TRBV14 to TRBJ2-1; D is unclear. CDR1 and CDR2 (germline): SGHDN, FVKESK. V was shortened by 4 bases and J by 4 bases, with 20 bases between the two germline ends. The CDR3 is made up of 17 amino acids.

The chain couples TRBV6-5 to TRBJ2-3; D may be TRBD1 (6 bases). V lost 5 bases, J lost 7 bases, and 19 bases lay in between. Germline values: CDR1 MNHEY, CDR2 SVGAGI. CDR3 size: 15 residues. CDR3 sequence reads: CASSPDRFHGNTQYF. The CDR3 nucleotides are TGTGCCAGCAGTCCAGACAGGTTTCACGGGAATACGCAGTATTTT.

This clone has only one observation. The rearrangement links TRBV7-2 to TRBJ1-2; 8 positions agree with TRBD1. The CDR3 runs 15 residues. Germline trimming cut 4 bases from V and 6 bases from J; bases unmatched to any gene: 10. Germline V gives CDR1 SGHTA, CDR2 FQGNSA. The CDR3 DNA follows: TGTGCCAGCAGCTCCCCAGGGGGCGGGAGTAATGGCTACACCTTC. Residues: CASSSPGGGSNGYTF.

V usage is TRBV29-1 and J usage is TRBJ1-4; a weak D match, TRBD1 (5 bases). Germline CDR1 SQVTM, CDR2 ANQGSEA. V dropped 0 bases and J dropped 7 bases, with 12 bases sitting between them. The length of the CDR3 is 14 residues. In nucleotides, the CDR3 is TGCAGCGTTGAAGATCCGGGACGTGGTGAAAAACTGTTTTTT. This codes for CSVEDPGRGEKLFF.

The V call is TRBV5-6, the J call TRBJ2-7; TRBD2 aligns across 13 bases. The CDR3 extends over 15 amino acids. With V trimmed by 4 bases and J by 1 base, 2 bases remained unmatched. Germline-derived CDR1 and CDR2 are SGHDT and YYEEEE. The CDR3 bases are TGTGCCAGCAGCAAGGGACTAGCGGGATCCTACGAGCAGTACTTC. The encoded protein is CASSKGLAGSYEQYF.

This rearrangement joins TRBV5-4 to TRBJ2-2, with 15 bases lining up with TRBD2. V shed 1 base and J 0 bases; nucleotides not matched to a gene: 4. This CDR3 region has 19 residues. Germline-derived CDR1 and CDR2 are SGHNT and YYREEE (reference sequence). This CDR3 reads CASSLSGLAGGANTGELFF. The CDR3 nucleotides are TGTGCCAGCAGCTTGTCGGGACTAGCGGGAGGCGCGAACACCGGGGAGCTGTTTTTT.

V gene TRBV28 combines with J gene TRBJ1-5; 7 bases align to TRBD1. V dropped 4 bases and J dropped 2; count of bases not matched to a gene: 5. The CDR3 runs to 15 residues. CDR1 and CDR2 from the germline V gene are MDHEN and SYDVKM. The CDR3 sequence is CASSSYGQGNQPQHF. CDR3 nucleotide sequence: TGTGCCAGCAGTTCCTACGGACAGGGCAATCAGCCCCAGCATTTT.

This clone was detected only a few times. The chain employs TRBV18 and TRBJ2-6, with D unclear. V shed 1 base and J shed 0 bases, with 4 bases lying between them. The CDR3 totals 15 residues. CDR1 and CDR2 (germline): KGHSH, LQKENI. CDR3 amino acids: CASSPQDSGANVLTF. The CDR3 nucleotides read TGTGCCAGCTCACCACAGGACTCTGGGGCCAACGTCCTGACTTTC.